The sample holds a few counts of the clone carrying this T cell receptor (beta chain). What it binds is not known. This sample was taken from a study of T-cell reconstitution after alpha-beta-depleted transplantation in children. Study-wide results and caveats: Approximately two months post-transplant, alpha-beta T cells reportedly originated from several hundred expanded graft clones. The high TCRbeta diversity at day 60 in some patients came from surviving recipient T cells and thymic progenitors.

The V end was cut by 7 bases, the J end by 9 bases, with 25 bases between. The length of the CDR3 is 15 residues. CDR1 and CDR2 from the germline V gene are SGHRS and YFSETQ. The library targeted TCRbeta and was prepared with unique molecular identifiers. TCRdb reprocessed the PCR reads via MiXCR and lists one record per CDR3 protein. The profile shows about 980,000 distinct CDR3 sequences, about 30% of them singletons. This TCR was sampled from a boy less than two years old who had a stem cell transplant for SCID, so the T cells may come from the graft donor. The rearrangement uses TRBV5-1 and TRBJ1-1, with D maybe TRBD1 (5 bases). The sequences come from PBMCs, mostly from graft donor cells, collected 360 days after TCRalphabeta/CD19-depleted stem cell transplant. CDR3 region: CASRGVGKAASQAFF. In nucleotides, the CDR3 is TGCGCCAGCCGAGGGGTGGGCAAGGCCGCTTCCCAAGCTTTCTTT.